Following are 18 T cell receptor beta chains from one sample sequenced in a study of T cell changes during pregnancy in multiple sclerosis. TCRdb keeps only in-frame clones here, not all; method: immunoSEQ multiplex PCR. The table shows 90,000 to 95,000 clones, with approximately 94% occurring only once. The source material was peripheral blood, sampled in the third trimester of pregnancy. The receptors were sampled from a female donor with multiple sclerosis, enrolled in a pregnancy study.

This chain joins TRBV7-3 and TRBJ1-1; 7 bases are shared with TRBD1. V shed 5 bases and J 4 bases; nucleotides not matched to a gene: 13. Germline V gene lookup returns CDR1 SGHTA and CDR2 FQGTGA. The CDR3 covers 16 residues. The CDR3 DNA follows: TGTGCCAGCAGCGCGTACAGGGGAACTTTGGGCACTGAAGCTTTCTTT. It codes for CASSAYRGTLGTEAFF.

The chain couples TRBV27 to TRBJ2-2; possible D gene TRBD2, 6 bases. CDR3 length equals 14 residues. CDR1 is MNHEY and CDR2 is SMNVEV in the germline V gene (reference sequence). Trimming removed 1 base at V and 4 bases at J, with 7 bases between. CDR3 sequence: CASSLLGGTGELFF. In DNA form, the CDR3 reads TGTGCCAGCAGTTTATTGGGGGGCACCGGGGAGCTGTTTTTT.

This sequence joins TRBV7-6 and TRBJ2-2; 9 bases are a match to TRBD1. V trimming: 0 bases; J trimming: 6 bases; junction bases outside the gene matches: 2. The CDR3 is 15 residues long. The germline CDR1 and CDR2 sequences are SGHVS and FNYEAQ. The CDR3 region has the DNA TGTGCCAGCAGCTTAGCGGGACAGGGCGCCGGGGAGCTGTTTTTT. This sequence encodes CASSLAGQGAGELFF.

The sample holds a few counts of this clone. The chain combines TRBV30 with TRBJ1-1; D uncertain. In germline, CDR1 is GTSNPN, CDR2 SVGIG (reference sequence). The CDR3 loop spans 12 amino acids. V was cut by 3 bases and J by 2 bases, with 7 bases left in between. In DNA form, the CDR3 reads TGTGCCTGGAGCGCGGATAACACTGAAGCTTTCTTT. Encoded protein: CAWSADNTEAFF. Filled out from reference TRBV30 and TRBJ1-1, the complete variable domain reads SQTIHQWPATLVQPVGSPLSLECTVEGTSNPNLYWYRQAAGRGLQLLFYSVGIGQISSEVPQNLSASRPQDRQFILSSKKLLLSDSGFYLCAWSADNTEAFFGQGTRLTVV.

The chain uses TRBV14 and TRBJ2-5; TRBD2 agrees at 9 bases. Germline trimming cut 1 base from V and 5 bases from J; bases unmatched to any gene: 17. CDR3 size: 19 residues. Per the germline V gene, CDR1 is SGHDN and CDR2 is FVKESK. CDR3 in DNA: TGTGCCAGCAGCCAAGTACCCCGACTAGCGGATCAAAGGGGGGAGACCCAGTACTTC. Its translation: CASSQVPRLADQRGETQYF.

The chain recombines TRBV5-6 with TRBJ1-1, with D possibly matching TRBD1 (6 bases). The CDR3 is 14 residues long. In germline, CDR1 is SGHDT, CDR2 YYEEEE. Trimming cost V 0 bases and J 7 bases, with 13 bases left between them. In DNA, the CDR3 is TGTGCCAGCAGCTTGGCTTGGACAGACCTTGAAGCTTTCTTT. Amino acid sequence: CASSLAWTDLEAFF.

The CDR3, as DNA: TGTGCCAGCAGTCCCGGACAGTACGGAGCAACGACTAATGAAAAACTGTTTTTT. Protein: CASSPGQYGATTNEKLFF. The chain has TRBV27 and TRBJ1-4, with D maybe TRBD1 (6 bases). Germline assignment: CDR1 MNHEY and CDR2 SMNVEV (reference sequence). V lost 5 bases to trimming and J lost 2 bases, with 21 bases between them. The CDR3 has 18 residues.

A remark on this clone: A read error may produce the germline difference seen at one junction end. As DNA, the CDR3 is TGTGCTAGCAGCTTAGACGGAGGTGCCGAGCAGTACTTC. Protein sequence: CASSLDGGAEQYF. The chain uses TRBV7-7 and TRBJ2-7; maybe TRBD2 (5 bases). This CDR3 spans 13 amino acids. Germline lookup yields CDR1 SSHAT and CDR2 FNYEAQ (reference sequence). Together with reference TRBV7-7 and TRBJ2-7, the CDR3 gives the full variable domain: GAGVSQSPRYKVTKRGQDVTLRCDPISSHATLYWYQQALGQGPEFLTYFNYEAQPDKSGLPSDRFSAERPEGSISTLTIQRTEQRDSAMYRCASSLDGGAEQYFGPGTRLTVT.

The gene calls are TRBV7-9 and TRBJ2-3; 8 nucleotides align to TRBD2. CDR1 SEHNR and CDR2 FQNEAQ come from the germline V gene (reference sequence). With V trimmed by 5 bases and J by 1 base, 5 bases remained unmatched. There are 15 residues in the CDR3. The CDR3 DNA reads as TGTGCCAGCAGCGTTACTAGCGGAGGCACAGATACGCAGTATTTT. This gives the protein CASSVTSGGTDTQYF.

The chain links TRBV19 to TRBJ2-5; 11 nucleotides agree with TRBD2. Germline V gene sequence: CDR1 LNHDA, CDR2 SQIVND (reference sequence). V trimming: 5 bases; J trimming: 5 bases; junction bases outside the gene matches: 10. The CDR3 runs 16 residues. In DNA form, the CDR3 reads TGTGCCAGTAGTCCCAATTACCCTAGCGGGGGGGAGACCCAGTACTTC. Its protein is CASSPNYPSGGETQYF.

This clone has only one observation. The CDR3 nucleotides read TGTGCCAGTAGTCCCTCTCTCGGTTACGAGCAGTACTTC. Its translation is CASSPSLGYEQYF. The chain couples TRBV19 to TRBJ2-7; no firm D call. This CDR3 spans 13 amino acids. Germline CDR1 LNHDA, CDR2 SQIVND (reference sequence). Trimming took 5 bases from V and 4 from J, leaving 12 bases between them.

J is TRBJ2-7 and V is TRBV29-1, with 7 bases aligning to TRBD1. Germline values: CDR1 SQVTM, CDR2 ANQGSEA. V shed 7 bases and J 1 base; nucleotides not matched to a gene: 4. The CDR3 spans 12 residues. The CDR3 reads CSAGTDSYEQYF. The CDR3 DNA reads TGCAGCGCCGGGACAGATTCCTACGAGCAGTACTTC.

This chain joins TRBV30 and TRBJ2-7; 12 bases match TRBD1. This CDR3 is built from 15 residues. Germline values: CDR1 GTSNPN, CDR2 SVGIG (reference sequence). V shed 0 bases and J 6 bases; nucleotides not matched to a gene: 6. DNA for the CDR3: TGTGCCTGGAGTGTACGGGGGGACAGGGGGCTCGAGCAGTACTTC. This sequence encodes CAWSVRGDRGLEQYF.

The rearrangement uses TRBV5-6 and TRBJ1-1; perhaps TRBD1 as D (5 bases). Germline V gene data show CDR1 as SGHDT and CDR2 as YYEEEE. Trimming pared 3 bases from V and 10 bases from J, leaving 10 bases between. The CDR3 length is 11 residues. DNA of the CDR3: TGTGCCAGCAGCTCGACAGCGGGAGCTTTCTTT. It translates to CASSSTAGAFF.

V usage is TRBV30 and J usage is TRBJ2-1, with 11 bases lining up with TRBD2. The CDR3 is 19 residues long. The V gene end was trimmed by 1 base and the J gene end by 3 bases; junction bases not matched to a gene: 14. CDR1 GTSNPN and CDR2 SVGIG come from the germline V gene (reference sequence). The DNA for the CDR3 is TGTGCCTGGAGTGGGGTAACTAGCGGGGGCGGGGCTCTCTACAATGAGCAGTTCTTC. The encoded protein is CAWSGVTSGGGALYNEQFF. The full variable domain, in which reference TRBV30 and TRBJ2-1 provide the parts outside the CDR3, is SQTIHQWPATLVQPVGSPLSLECTVEGTSNPNLYWYRQAAGRGLQLLFYSVGIGQISSEVPQNLSASRPQDRQFILSSKKLLLSDSGFYLCAWSGVTSGGGALYNEQFFGPGTRLTVL.

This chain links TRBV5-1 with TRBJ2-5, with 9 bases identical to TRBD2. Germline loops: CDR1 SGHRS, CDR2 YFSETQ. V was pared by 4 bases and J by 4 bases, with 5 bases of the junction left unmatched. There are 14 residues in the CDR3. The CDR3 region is CASSLSGRGETQYF. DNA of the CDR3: TGCGCCAGCAGCCTTAGCGGGAGAGGAGAGACCCAGTACTTC.

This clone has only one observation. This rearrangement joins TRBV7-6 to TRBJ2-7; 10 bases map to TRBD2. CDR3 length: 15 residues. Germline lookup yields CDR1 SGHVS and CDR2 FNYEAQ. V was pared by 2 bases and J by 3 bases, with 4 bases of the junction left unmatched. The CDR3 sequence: CASSLQAGGGYEQYF. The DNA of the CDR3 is TGTGCCAGCAGCTTACAAGCGGGAGGGGGCTACGAGCAGTACTTC.

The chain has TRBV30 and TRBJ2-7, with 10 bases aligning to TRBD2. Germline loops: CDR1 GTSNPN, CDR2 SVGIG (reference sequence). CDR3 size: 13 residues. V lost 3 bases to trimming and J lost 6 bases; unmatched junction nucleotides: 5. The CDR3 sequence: CAWSAGLAAEQYF. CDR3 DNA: TGTGCCTGGAGCGCCGGACTAGCGGCCGAGCAGTACTTC.